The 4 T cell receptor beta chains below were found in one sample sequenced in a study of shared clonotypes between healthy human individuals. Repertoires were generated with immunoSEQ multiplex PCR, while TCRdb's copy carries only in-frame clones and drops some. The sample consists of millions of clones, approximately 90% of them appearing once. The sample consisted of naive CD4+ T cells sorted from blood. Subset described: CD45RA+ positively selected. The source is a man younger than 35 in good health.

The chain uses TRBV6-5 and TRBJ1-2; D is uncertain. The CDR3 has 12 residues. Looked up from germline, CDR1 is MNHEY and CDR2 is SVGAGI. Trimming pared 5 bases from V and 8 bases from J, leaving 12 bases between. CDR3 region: CASSASRGGYTF. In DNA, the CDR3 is TGTGCCAGCAGTGCTTCTCGGGGAGGCTACACCTTC.

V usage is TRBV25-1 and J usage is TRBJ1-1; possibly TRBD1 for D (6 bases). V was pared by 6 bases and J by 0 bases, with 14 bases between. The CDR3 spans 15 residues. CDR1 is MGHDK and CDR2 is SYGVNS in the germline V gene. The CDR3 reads CASRKAGGLNTEAFF. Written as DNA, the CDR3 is TGTGCCAGCAGGAAGGCGGGGGGCCTGAACACTGAAGCTTTCTTT.

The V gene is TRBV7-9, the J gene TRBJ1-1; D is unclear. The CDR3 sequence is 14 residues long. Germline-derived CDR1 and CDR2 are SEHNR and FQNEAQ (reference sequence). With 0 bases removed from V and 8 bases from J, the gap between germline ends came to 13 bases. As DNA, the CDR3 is TGTGCCAGCAGCTTAGCGGGAGGGAACAAGGAAGCTTTCTTT. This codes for CASSLAGGNKEAFF.

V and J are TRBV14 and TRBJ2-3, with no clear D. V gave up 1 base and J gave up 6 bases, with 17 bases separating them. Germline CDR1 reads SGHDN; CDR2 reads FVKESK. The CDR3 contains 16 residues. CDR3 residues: CASSQGGQGRSDTQYF. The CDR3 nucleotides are TGTGCCAGCAGCCAAGGAGGCCAAGGTCGTTCTGATACGCAGTATTTT.